This T cell receptor (beta chain) was captured in a study of cytomegalovirus exposure and HLA in healthy donors. Overall study context: Researchers previously reported finding about 110 million unique TCR beta sequences from about 170 million T cells. Findings of the study overall: TCR beta chains associated with HLA were, in a later analysis, more clonally expanded than equally common others.

The V end lost 5 bases, the J end lost 4 bases, and 14 bases lay between the germline ends. Germline CDR1 reads SQVTM; CDR2 reads ANQGSEA. This CDR3 is 13 amino acids long. Regarding this clone: The antigen is undetermined.

Primers included in the PCR were 60 Vbeta and 13 Jbeta primers. Libraries were prepared by immunoSEQ multiplex PCR; TCRdb keeps only in-frame clonotypes and omits some of them. The sample has roughly 220,000 clones. The TCR was taken from a girl aged 2 to 9 in good health and CMV-seropositive. J is TRBJ1-1 and V is TRBV29-1, with D perhaps TRBD1 (5 bases). What was sequenced was PBMCs. The CDR3 reads CSVSRQRGTEAFF. The CDR3 bases are TGCAGCGTTTCTAGACAGCGAGGCACTGAAGCTTTCTTT.